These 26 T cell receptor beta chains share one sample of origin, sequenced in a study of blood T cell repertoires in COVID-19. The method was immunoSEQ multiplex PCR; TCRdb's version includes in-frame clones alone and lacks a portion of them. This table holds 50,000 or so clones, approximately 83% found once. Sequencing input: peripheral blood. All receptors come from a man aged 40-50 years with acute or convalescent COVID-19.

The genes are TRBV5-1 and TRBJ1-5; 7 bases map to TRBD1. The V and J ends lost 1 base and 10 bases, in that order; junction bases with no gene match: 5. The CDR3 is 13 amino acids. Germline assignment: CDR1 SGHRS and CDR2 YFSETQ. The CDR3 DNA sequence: TGCGCCAGCAGCTTGCGTCAGGGGGATCCCCAGCATTTT. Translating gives CASSLRQGDPQHF.

In nucleotides, the CDR3 is TGTGCCAGCACCTTATTGACTAGCGGGAGGTCCCCCCAATTCTTC. Translating it yields CASTLLTSGRSPQFF. This rearrangement joins TRBV6-5 to TRBJ2-1; TRBD2 aligns across 13 bases. With V trimmed by 7 bases and J by 16 bases, 16 bases remained unmatched. From germline, CDR1 is MNHEY and CDR2 SVGAGI. The CDR3 totals 15 residues.

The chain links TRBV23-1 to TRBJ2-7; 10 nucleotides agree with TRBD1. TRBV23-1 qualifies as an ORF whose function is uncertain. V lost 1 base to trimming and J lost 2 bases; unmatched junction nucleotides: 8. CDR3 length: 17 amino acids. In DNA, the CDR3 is TGCGCCAGCAGTCAATTGATCCGGGACAGGGGTCCCTACGAGCAGTACGTC. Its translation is CASSQLIRDRGPYEQYV.

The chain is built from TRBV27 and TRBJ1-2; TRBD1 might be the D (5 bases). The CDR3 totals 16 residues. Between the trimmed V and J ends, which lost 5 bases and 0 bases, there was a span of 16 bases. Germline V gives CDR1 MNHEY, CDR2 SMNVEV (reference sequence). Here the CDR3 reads CASSPGTPSANYGYTF. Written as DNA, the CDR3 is TGTGCCAGCAGTCCCGGGACTCCTTCAGCTAACTATGGCTACACCTTC.

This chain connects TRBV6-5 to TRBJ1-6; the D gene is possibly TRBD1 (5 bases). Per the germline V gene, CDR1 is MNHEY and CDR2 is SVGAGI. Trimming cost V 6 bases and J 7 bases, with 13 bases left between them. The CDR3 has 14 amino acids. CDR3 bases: TGTGCCAGCAGCCCCCGGACAAGCAATTCACCCCTCCACTTT. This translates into CASSPRTSNSPLHF.

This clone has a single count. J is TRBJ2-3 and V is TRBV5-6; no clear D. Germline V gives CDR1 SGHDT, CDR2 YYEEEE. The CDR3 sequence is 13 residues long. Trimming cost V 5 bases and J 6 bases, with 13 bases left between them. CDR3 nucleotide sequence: TGTGCCAGCAGAACAGTATCTTCGGATACGCAGTATTTT. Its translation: CASRTVSSDTQYF.

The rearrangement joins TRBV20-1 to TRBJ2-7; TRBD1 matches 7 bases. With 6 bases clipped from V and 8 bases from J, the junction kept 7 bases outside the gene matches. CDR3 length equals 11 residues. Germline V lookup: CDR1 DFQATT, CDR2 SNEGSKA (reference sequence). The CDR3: CSAKTGSKQYF. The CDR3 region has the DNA TGCAGTGCCAAGACAGGGTCGAAGCAGTACTTC.

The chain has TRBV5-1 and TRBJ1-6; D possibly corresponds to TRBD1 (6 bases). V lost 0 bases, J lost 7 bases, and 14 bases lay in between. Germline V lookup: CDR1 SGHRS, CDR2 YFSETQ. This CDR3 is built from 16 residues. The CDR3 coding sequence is TGCGCCAGCAGCTTGGGTTGGACAGCCCTAAATTCACCCCTCCACTTT. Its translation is CASSLGWTALNSPLHF. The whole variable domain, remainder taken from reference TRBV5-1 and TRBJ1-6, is KAGVTQTPRYLIKTRGQQVTLSCSPISGHRSVSWYQQTPGQGLQFLFEYFSETQRNKGNFPGRFSGRQFSNSRSEMNVSTLELGDSALYLCASSLGWTALNSPLHFGNGTRLTVT.

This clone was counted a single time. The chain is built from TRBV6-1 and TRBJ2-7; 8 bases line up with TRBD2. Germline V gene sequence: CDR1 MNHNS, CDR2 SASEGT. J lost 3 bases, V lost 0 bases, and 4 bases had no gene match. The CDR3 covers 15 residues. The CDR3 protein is CASSEAGRGIYEQYF. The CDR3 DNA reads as TGTGCCAGCAGTGAAGCCGGGAGGGGGATCTACGAGCAGTACTTC.

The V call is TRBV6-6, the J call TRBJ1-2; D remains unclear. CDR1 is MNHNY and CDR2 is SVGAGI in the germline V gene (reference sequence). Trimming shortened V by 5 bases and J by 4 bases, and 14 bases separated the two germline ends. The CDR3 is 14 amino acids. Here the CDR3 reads CASSPGLSGYGYTF. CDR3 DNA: TGTGCCAGCAGTCCGGGTCTCAGCGGCTATGGCTACACCTTC.

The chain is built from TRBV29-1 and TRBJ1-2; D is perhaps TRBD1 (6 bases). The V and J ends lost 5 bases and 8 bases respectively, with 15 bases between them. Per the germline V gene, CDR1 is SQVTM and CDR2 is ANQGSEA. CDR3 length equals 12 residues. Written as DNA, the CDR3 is TGCAGCGTTCTACAGGGCGCCGGGGGCTACACCTTC. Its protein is CSVLQGAGGYTF. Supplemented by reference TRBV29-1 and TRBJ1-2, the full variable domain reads SAVISQKPSRDICQRGTSLTIQCQVDSQVTMMFWYRQQPGQSLTLIATANQGSEATYESGFVIDKFPISRPNLTFSTLTVSNMSPEDSSIYLCSVLQGAGGYTFGSGTRLTVV.

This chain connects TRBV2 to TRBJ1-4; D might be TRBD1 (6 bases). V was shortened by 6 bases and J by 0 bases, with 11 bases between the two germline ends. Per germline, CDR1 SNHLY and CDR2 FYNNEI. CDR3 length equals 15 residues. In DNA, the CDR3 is TGTGCCAGCAGGCCGACAGGTGCAACTAATGAAAAACTGTTTTTT. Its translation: CASRPTGATNEKLFF.

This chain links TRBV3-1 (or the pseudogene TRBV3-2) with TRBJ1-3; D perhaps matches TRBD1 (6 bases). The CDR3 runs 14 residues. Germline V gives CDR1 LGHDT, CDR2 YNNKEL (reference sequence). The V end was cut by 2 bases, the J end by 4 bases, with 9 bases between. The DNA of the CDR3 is TGTGCCAGCAGCCAATTCAGGGGCGGAAACACCATATATTTT. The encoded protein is CASSQFRGGNTIYF.

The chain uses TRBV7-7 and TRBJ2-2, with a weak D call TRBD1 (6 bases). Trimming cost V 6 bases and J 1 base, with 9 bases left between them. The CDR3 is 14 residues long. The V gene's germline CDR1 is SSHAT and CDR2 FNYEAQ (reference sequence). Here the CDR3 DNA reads TGTGCCAGCAGTTTGACAGGGAACACCGGGGAGCTGTTTTTT. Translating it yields CASSLTGNTGELFF.

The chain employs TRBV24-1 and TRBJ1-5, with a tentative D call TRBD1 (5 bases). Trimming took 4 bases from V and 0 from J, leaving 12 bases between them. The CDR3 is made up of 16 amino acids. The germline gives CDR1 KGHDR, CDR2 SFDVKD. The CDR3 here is CATSDSRTHSNQPQHF. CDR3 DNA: TGTGCCACCAGTGACTCGCGGACACATAGCAATCAGCCCCAGCATTTT.

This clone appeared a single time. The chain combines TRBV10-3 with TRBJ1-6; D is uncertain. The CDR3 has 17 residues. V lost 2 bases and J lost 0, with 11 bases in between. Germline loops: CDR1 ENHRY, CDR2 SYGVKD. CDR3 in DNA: TGTGCCATCAGTGAGGCCGGGTCTAGCTCCTATAATTCACCCCTCCACTTT. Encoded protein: CAISEAGSSSYNSPLHF.

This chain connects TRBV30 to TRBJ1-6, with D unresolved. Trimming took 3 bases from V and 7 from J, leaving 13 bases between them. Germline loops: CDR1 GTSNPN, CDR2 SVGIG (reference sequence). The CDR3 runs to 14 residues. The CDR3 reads CAWREAGRNSPLHF. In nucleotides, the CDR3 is TGTGCCTGGAGGGAGGCAGGAAGGAATTCACCCCTCCACTTT.

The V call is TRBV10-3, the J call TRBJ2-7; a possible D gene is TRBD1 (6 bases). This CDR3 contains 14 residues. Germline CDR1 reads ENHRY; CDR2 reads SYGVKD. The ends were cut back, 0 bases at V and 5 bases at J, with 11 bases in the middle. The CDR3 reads CAISESGAGHEQYV. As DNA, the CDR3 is TGTGCCATCAGTGAGTCGGGGGCAGGGCACGAGCAGTACGTC.

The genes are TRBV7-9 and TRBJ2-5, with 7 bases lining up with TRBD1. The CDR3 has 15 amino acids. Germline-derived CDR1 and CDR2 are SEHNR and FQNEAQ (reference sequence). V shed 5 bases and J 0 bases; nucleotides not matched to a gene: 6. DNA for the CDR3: TGTGCCAGCAGCCGACAGGGATCGTACCAAGAGACCCAGTACTTC. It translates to CASSRQGSYQETQYF.

In DNA form, the CDR3 reads TGTGCCAGCAGCTCAAACAACAATTCACCCCTCCACTTT. It yields the protein CASSSNNNSPLHF. The chain carries TRBV11-3 and TRBJ1-6; the D is unclear. With 4 bases removed from V and 7 bases from J, the gap between germline ends came to 8 bases. Germline loops: CDR1 SGHNT, CDR2 YENEEA. The CDR3 length is 13 residues.

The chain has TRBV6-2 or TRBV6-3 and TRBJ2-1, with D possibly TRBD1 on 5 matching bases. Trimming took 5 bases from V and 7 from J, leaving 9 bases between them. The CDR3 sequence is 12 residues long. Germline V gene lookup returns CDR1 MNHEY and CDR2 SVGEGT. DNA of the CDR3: TGTGCCAGCAGTATCAGGGAAAATGAGCAGTTCTTC. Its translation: CASSIRENEQFF.

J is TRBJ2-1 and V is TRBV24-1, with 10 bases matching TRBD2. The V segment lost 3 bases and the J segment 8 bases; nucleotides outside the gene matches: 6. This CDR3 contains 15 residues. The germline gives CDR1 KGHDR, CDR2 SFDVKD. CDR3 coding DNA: TGTGCCACCAGTGATATAGCGGGAGGAGGTTATGAGCAGTTCTTC. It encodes CATSDIAGGGYEQFF.

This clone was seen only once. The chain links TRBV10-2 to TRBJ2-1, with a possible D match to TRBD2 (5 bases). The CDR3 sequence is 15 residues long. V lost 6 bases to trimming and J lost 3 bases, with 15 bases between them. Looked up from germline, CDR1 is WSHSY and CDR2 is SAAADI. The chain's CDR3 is CASRIRRANYNEQFF. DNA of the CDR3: TGCGCCAGCAGGATACGGCGGGCCAACTACAATGAGCAGTTCTTC.

CDR3 nucleotides: TGCGCCAGCAGCCAACTGACTAGCGGATCGGCAGAGACCCAGTACTTC. Amino acids: CASSQLTSGSAETQYF. The J gene is TRBJ2-5, the V gene TRBV4-1; TRBD2 matches at 9 bases. The V gene's germline CDR1 is MGHRA and CDR2 YSYEKL. This CDR3 comprises 16 residues. The ends lost 2 bases at V and 4 bases at J; junction bases unmatched: 8.

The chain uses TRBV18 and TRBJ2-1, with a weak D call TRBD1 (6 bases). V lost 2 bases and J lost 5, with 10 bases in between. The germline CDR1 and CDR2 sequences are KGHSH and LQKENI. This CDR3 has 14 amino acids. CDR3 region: CASSPNRADNEQFF. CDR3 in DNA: TGTGCCAGCTCACCAAACAGGGCGGACAATGAGCAGTTCTTC.

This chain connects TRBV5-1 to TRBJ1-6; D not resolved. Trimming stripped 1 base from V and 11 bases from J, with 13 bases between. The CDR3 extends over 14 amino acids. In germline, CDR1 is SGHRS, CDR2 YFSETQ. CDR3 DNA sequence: TGCGCCAGCAGCTTGTCAGGCGAAAACACACCCCTCCACTTT. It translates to CASSLSGENTPLHF.